The rows below give T cell receptor beta chains drawn from one sample of a study of blood T cell repertoires in COVID-19. Data came from immunoSEQ multiplex PCR; TCRdb stores just in-frame clones and leaves some out. The table shows just under 300,000 clones, with 70% to 90% occurring only once. The sample taken for sequencing was peripheral blood. These TCRs come from a man in his 70s with acute or convalescent COVID-19. Each CDR3 is given with its conserved first and last residue. A D gene is named only where the DNA matches it firmly. Size values are once, few and many counts, or a class for expanded clones, and some rows have none.

clone_size: -; cdr3_length: 13; j_call: TRBJ1-1; v_call: TRBV30; d_call: -; cdr3_nt: TGTGCCTGGAGGGGCCGGGGGAACACTGAAGCTTTCTTT; cdr3_aa: CAWRGRGNTEAFF
clone_size: -; cdr3_length: 15; j_call: TRBJ2-3; v_call: TRBV6-6; d_call: TRBD1; cdr3_nt: TGTGCCAGCAGTTTACGACAGGGGCGGACAGATACGCAGTATTTT; cdr3_aa: CASSLRQGRTDTQYF
clone_size: -; cdr3_length: 14; j_call: TRBJ2-7; v_call: TRBV5-5; d_call: -; cdr3_nt: TGTGCCAGCAGCCCGGCCCCAACAGGCTACGAGCAGTACTTC; cdr3_aa: CASSPAPTGYEQYF
clone_size: -; cdr3_length: 17; j_call: TRBJ1-5; v_call: TRBV24-1; d_call: TRBD1; cdr3_nt: TGTGCCACCAGTGACAAGACAGGGCTCAGCAGCAATCAGCCCCAGCATTTT; cdr3_aa: CATSDKTGLSSNQPQHF
clone_size: once; cdr3_length: 14; j_call: TRBJ2-1; v_call: TRBV6-5; d_call: -; cdr3_nt: TGTGCCAGCAGTTACTCCCCTAGCACCAATGAGCAGTTCTTC; cdr3_aa: CASSYSPSTNEQFF
clone_size: -; cdr3_length: 12; j_call: TRBJ2-7; v_call: TRBV27; d_call: TRBD1; cdr3_nt: TGTGCCAGCAGTCGCAGGGGGTACGAGCAGTACTTC; cdr3_aa: CASSRRGYEQYF
clone_size: -; cdr3_length: 13; j_call: TRBJ2-7; v_call: TRBV11-3; d_call: -; cdr3_nt: TGTGCCAGCAGCTTAGTACCCGGGGGCGAGCAGTACTTC; cdr3_aa: CASSLVPGGEQYF
clone_size: -; cdr3_length: 13; j_call: TRBJ2-1; v_call: TRBV29-1; d_call: -; cdr3_nt: TGCAGCGTCACCAGGGGGGCCTACAATGAGCAGTTCTTC; cdr3_aa: CSVTRGAYNEQFF
clone_size: -; cdr3_length: 15; j_call: TRBJ1-5; v_call: TRBV6-6; d_call: -; cdr3_nt: TGTGCCAGCAGCCCCCCGGGGGGGACCCGCCAGCCCCAGCATTTT; cdr3_aa: CASSPPGGTRQPQHF
clone_size: -; cdr3_length: 16; j_call: TRBJ2-2; v_call: TRBV9; d_call: -; cdr3_nt: TGTGCCAGCAGCGTAGCCGCGACAGTGAACACCGGGGAGCTGTTTTTT; cdr3_aa: CASSVAATVNTGELFF
clone_size: -; cdr3_length: 16; j_call: TRBJ1-6; v_call: TRBV6-5; d_call: -; cdr3_nt: TGTGCCAGCAGTTTAACTTACGGGGGGGATAATTCACCCCTCCACTTT; cdr3_aa: CASSLTYGGDNSPLHF
clone_size: -; cdr3_length: 15; j_call: TRBJ1-2; v_call: TRBV6-2/TRBV6-3; d_call: -; cdr3_nt: TGTGCCAGCAGTTACTCGTTTCTCGGCGGCTATGGCTACACCTTC; cdr3_aa: CASSYSFLGGYGYTF
clone_size: -; cdr3_length: 12; j_call: TRBJ1-2; v_call: TRBV21-1; d_call: -; cdr3_nt: TGTGCCAGCAGCAAAGGTAAATTTGGCTACACCTTC; cdr3_aa: CASSKGKFGYTF
clone_size: once; cdr3_length: 17; j_call: TRBJ2-5; v_call: TRBV7-3; d_call: TRBD1; cdr3_nt: TGTGCCAGCAGCATTCGGAGTAGGGCAGGGGGCGAAGAGACCCAGTACTTC; cdr3_aa: CASSIRSRAGGEETQYF
clone_size: -; cdr3_length: 15; j_call: TRBJ2-7; v_call: TRBV5-1; d_call: -; cdr3_nt: TGCGCCAGCAGCTTGGCCGGGACACTCTCCTACGAGCAGTACTTC; cdr3_aa: CASSLAGTLSYEQYF
clone_size: once; cdr3_length: 12; j_call: TRBJ2-1; v_call: TRBV11-3; d_call: -; cdr3_nt: TGTGCCAGCAGCCCTGGAGTGGGTGAGCAGTTCTTC; cdr3_aa: CASSPGVGEQFF
clone_size: -; cdr3_length: 14; j_call: TRBJ2-3; v_call: TRBV28; d_call: -; cdr3_nt: TGTGCCAGCAGGGGAAGACAGCCCACAGATACGCAGTATTTT; cdr3_aa: CASRGRQPTDTQYF
clone_size: -; cdr3_length: 13; j_call: TRBJ1-1; v_call: TRBV5-8; d_call: TRBD1; cdr3_nt: TGTGCCAGCAGCTTGACAGGGGGAGGTGAAGCTTTCTTT; cdr3_aa: CASSLTGGGEAFF
clone_size: -; cdr3_length: 14; j_call: TRBJ2-1; v_call: TRBV29-1; d_call: -; cdr3_nt: TGCAGCGTTGGGGGGCCGGGGAGGGAAAATGAGCAGTTCTTC; cdr3_aa: CSVGGPGRENEQFF
clone_size: -; cdr3_length: 17; j_call: TRBJ2-3; v_call: TRBV27; d_call: TRBD2; cdr3_nt: TGTGCCAGCTTTTCTTCCTGGGCTAGCGGATTTACAGATACGCAGTATTTT; cdr3_aa: CASFSSWASGFTDTQYF
clone_size: -; cdr3_length: 16; j_call: TRBJ2-7; v_call: TRBV7-9; d_call: TRBD1; cdr3_nt: TGTGCCAGCAGCTTGATGACAGGGGCCAGCTCCTACGAGCAGTACTTC; cdr3_aa: CASSLMTGASSYEQYF
clone_size: -; cdr3_length: 16; j_call: TRBJ2-2; v_call: TRBV18; d_call: TRBD1; cdr3_nt: TGTGCCAGCTCTTCGCCCTCGGGACAGGGGACCGGGGAGCTGTTTTTT; cdr3_aa: CASSSPSGQGTGELFF
clone_size: -; cdr3_length: 15; j_call: TRBJ2-1; v_call: TRBV7-2; d_call: TRBD1; cdr3_nt: TGTGCCAGCAGCCTCCAACAGGGGGCCTACAATGAGCAGTTCTTC; cdr3_aa: CASSLQQGAYNEQFF
clone_size: -; cdr3_length: 16; j_call: TRBJ1-5; v_call: TRBV6-1; d_call: -; cdr3_nt: TGTGCCAGCAGTGAAGCTTGGAGGTATAGCAATCAGCCCCAGCATTTT; cdr3_aa: CASSEAWRYSNQPQHF
clone_size: -; cdr3_length: 16; j_call: TRBJ2-7; v_call: TRBV5-1; d_call: -; cdr3_nt: TGCGCCAGCAGCTCAGACAGGCTGGGTAGTGGGTACGAGCAGTACTTC; cdr3_aa: CASSSDRLGSGYEQYF
clone_size: -; cdr3_length: 12; j_call: TRBJ1-2; v_call: TRBV6-6; d_call: -; cdr3_nt: TGTGCCATTGCTGGTACGGACTATGGCTACACCTTC; cdr3_aa: CAIAGTDYGYTF
clone_size: -; cdr3_length: 15; j_call: TRBJ2-7; v_call: TRBV5-4; d_call: TRBD2; cdr3_nt: TGTGCCAGCAGCATTAGCGGGAGCGGGTCCTACGAGCAGTACTTC; cdr3_aa: CASSISGSGSYEQYF
clone_size: -; cdr3_length: 10; j_call: TRBJ2-1; v_call: TRBV20-1; d_call: -; cdr3_nt: TGCAGTGCCTATCGTATAGTGCAGTTCTTC; cdr3_aa: CSAYRIVQFF
clone_size: -; cdr3_length: 15; j_call: TRBJ1-4; v_call: TRBV19; d_call: -; cdr3_nt: TGTGCCAGTAGTATAGACGGGACAACTAATGAAAAACTGTTTTTT; cdr3_aa: CASSIDGTTNEKLFF
clone_size: -; cdr3_length: 12; j_call: TRBJ1-6; v_call: TRBV7-2; d_call: -; cdr3_nt: TGTGCCAGCAGCTTACTCGGTTCACCCCTCCACTTT; cdr3_aa: CASSLLGSPLHF
clone_size: once; cdr3_length: 13; j_call: TRBJ2-7; v_call: TRBV18; d_call: -; cdr3_nt: TGTGCCAGCTCACCACCGAGTACGAGCGAACAGTACTTC; cdr3_aa: CASSPPSTSEQYF
clone_size: -; cdr3_length: 13; j_call: TRBJ1-2; v_call: TRBV28; d_call: -; cdr3_nt: TGTGCCAGCACCCCCGGTATTTTCTATGGCTACACCTTC; cdr3_aa: CASTPGIFYGYTF
clone_size: -; cdr3_length: 15; j_call: TRBJ2-3; v_call: TRBV6-5; d_call: -; cdr3_nt: TGTGCCAGCACCACAAACAGGGCAAGCACAGATACGCAGTATTTT; cdr3_aa: CASTTNRASTDTQYF
clone_size: -; cdr3_length: 15; j_call: TRBJ1-1; v_call: TRBV6-5; d_call: TRBD1; cdr3_nt: TGTGCCAGCAGTCGGCCAACAGGGGGCCGTACTGAAGCTTTCTTT; cdr3_aa: CASSRPTGGRTEAFF
clone_size: -; cdr3_length: 15; j_call: TRBJ2-7; v_call: TRBV4-2; d_call: TRBD1; cdr3_nt: TGTGCCAGCAGCCAACCTACAGGGGTAAACTACGAGCAGTACTTC; cdr3_aa: CASSQPTGVNYEQYF
clone_size: -; cdr3_length: 14; j_call: TRBJ2-3; v_call: TRBV27; d_call: -; cdr3_nt: TGTGCCAGCAGTTTTAGTTCACGGGCAGATACGCAGTATTTT; cdr3_aa: CASSFSSRADTQYF
clone_size: once; cdr3_length: 13; j_call: TRBJ2-1; v_call: TRBV25-1; d_call: -; cdr3_nt: TGTGCCAGCAGTGAATATCTGGTTAGCGAGCAGTTCTTC; cdr3_aa: CASSEYLVSEQFF
clone_size: -; cdr3_length: 15; j_call: TRBJ1-2; v_call: TRBV6-5; d_call: TRBD1; cdr3_nt: TGTGCCAGCAAAGATTCGGGACAGGGTAACAATGGCTACACCTTC; cdr3_aa: CASKDSGQGNNGYTF
clone_size: -; cdr3_length: 16; j_call: TRBJ2-5; v_call: TRBV5-1; d_call: TRBD2; cdr3_nt: TGCGCCAGCAGCTTGGAACTAGCGGGGGGGCTGGAGACCCAGTACTTC; cdr3_aa: CASSLELAGGLETQYF
clone_size: -; cdr3_length: 13; j_call: TRBJ1-2; v_call: TRBV9; d_call: TRBD1; cdr3_nt: TGTGCCAGCAGCGTCGGACAGGGTTCTGGCTACACCTTC; cdr3_aa: CASSVGQGSGYTF
clone_size: -; cdr3_length: 15; j_call: TRBJ2-1; v_call: TRBV10-3; d_call: TRBD1; cdr3_nt: TGTGCCATCAGTGAAAGGACAGGGGAACGGGATGAGCAGTTCTTC; cdr3_aa: CAISERTGERDEQFF
clone_size: -; cdr3_length: 13; j_call: TRBJ2-1; v_call: TRBV29-1; d_call: -; cdr3_nt: TGCAGCGTTGTAGGGAGCTCCTACAATGAGCAGTTCTTC; cdr3_aa: CSVVGSSYNEQFF
clone_size: -; cdr3_length: 19; j_call: TRBJ2-2; v_call: TRBV28; d_call: TRBD2; cdr3_nt: TGTGCCAGCAGTTCCCACGGACTAGCGGGAGGCCAGGACACCGGGGAGCTGTTTTTT; cdr3_aa: CASSSHGLAGGQDTGELFF
clone_size: -; cdr3_length: 16; j_call: TRBJ2-5; v_call: TRBV10-2; d_call: -; cdr3_nt: TGCGCCAGCAGTGAGTCAAAGGGACACAGGCAAGAGACCCAGTACTTC; cdr3_aa: CASSESKGHRQETQYF
clone_size: -; cdr3_length: 14; j_call: TRBJ2-2; v_call: TRBV6-2/TRBV6-3; d_call: -; cdr3_nt: TGTGCCAGCAGTCTCACAGGGATCGCCGGGGAGCTGTTTTTT; cdr3_aa: CASSLTGIAGELFF
clone_size: -; cdr3_length: 15; j_call: TRBJ2-3; v_call: TRBV28; d_call: TRBD2; cdr3_nt: TGTGCCAGCAGTTTAGGGGGTAGCGGGAGATATACGCAGTATTTT; cdr3_aa: CASSLGGSGRYTQYF
clone_size: few; cdr3_length: 17; j_call: TRBJ2-7; v_call: TRBV6-2/TRBV6-3; d_call: TRBD2; cdr3_nt: TGTGCCAGCAGTCAATCAAGAAAAGCGGGAGTCTCTTACGAGCAGTACTTC; cdr3_aa: CASSQSRKAGVSYEQYF
clone_size: -; cdr3_length: 14; j_call: TRBJ2-1; v_call: TRBV28; d_call: TRBD1; cdr3_nt: TGTGCCAGCAGTTCGACAGGGGCCTACAATGAGCAGTTCTTC; cdr3_aa: CASSSTGAYNEQFF